The source of this T cell receptor beta chain is a study of patients and donors after allogeneic stem cell transplantation. TCRdb fed the RT-PCR reads into MiXCR, producing one record per CDR3 protein. The sample holds around 200,000 distinct CDR3 sequences, about 37% seen once. This clonotype was recorded a few times. The CDR3 is 15 residues long. Trimming pared 11 bases from V and 6 bases from J, leaving 22 bases between. Germline loops: CDR1 MNHEY, CDR2 SMNVEV (reference sequence). This sequence joins TRBV27 and TRBJ2-2; perhaps TRBD2 as D (5 bases). The sample taken for sequencing was blood, either unsorted or a sorted T cell fraction (not recorded which). The sequence derives from a human donor who was either an allogeneic HSCT recipient or a stem cell or donor lymphocyte infusion donor (not recorded which). It is not recorded whose cells these are; they may come from a transplant donor. The CDR3: CASHGKSARPGELFF. The CDR3, as DNA: TGTGCCTCCCACGGGAAGTCCGCTCGCCCCGGGGAGCTGTTTTTT.